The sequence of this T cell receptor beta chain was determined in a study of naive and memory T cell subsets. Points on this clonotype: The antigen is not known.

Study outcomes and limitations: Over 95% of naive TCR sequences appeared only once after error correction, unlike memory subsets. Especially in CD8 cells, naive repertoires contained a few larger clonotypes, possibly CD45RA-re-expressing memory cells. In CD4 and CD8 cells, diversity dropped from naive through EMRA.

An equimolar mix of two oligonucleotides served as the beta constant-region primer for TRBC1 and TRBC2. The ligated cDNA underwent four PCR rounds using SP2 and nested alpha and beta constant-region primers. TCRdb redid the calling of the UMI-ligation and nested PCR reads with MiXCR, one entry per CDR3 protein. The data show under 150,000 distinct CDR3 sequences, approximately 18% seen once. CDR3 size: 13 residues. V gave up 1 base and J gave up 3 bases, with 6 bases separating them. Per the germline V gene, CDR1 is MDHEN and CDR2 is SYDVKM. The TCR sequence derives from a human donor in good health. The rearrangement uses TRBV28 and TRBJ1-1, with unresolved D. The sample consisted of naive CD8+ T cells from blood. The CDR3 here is CASSLSDYTEAFF. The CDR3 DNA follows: TGTGCCAGCAGTTTATCAGACTACACTGAAGCTTTCTTT.